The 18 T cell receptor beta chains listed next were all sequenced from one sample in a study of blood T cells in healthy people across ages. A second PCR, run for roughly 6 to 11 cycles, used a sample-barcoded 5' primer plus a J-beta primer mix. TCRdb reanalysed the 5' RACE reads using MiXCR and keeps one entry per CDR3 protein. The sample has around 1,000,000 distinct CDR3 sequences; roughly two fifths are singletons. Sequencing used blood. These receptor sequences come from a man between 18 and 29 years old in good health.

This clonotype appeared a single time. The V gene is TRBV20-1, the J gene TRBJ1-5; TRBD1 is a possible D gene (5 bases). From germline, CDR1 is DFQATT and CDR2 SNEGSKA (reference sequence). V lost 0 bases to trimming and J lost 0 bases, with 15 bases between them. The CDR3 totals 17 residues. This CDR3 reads CSARDFGGGYSNQPQHF. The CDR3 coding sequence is TGCAGTGCTAGAGATTTCGGGGGGGGTTATAGCAATCAGCCCCAGCATTTT.

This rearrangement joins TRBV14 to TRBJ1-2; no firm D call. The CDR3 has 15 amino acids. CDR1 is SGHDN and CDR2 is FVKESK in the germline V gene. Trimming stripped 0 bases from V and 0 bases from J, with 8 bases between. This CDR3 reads CASSQDWITNYGYTF. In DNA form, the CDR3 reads TGTGCCAGCAGCCAAGATTGGATAACTAACTATGGCTACACCTTC.

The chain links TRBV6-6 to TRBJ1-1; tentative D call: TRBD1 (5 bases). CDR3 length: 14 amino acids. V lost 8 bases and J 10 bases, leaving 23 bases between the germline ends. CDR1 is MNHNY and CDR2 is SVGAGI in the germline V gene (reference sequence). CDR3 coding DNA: TGTGCCAGCGGGTATGGACCCACGGGGAGGGGAGCTTTCTTT. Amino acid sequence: CASGYGPTGRGAFF.

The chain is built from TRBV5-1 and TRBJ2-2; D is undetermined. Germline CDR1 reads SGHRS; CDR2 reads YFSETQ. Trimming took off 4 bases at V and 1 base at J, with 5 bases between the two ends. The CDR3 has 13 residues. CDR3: CASSAGNTGELFF. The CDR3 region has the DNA TGCGCCAGCAGCGCAGGGAACACCGGGGAGCTGTTTTTT.

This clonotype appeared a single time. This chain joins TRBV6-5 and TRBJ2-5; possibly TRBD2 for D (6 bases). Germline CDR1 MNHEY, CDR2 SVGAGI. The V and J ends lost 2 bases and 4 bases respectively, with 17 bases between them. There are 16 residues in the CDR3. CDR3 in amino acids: CASSYHDLFGGETQYF. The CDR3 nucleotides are TGTGCCAGCAGTTACCACGACTTGTTCGGGGGAGAGACCCAGTACTTC.

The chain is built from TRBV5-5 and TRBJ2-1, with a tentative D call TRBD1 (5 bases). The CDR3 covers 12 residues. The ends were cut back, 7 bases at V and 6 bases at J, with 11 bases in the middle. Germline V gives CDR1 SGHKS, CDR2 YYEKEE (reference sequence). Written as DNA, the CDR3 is TGTGCCAGCTCTGGGGCGAGCAATGAGCAGTTCTTC. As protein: CASSGASNEQFF.

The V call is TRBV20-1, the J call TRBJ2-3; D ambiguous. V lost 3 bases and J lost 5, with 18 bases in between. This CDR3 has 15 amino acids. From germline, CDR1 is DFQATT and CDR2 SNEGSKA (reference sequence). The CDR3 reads CSASTVHGHIDTQYF. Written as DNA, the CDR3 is TGCAGTGCTAGTACGGTTCATGGTCATATAGATACGCAGTATTTT.

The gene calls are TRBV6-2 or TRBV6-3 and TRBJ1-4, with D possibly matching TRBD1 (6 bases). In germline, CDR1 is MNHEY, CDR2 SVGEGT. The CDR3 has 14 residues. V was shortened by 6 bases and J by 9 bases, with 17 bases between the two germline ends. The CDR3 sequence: CASSKTGTSKKLFF. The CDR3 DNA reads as TGTGCCAGCAGCAAAACCGGGACATCGAAAAAACTGTTTTTT.

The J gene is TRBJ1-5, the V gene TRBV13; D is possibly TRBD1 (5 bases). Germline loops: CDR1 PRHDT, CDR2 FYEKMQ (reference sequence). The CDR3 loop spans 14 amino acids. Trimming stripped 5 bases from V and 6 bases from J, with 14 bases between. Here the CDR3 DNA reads TGTGCCAGCAGCATATCAGGGCCCGGTCAGCCCCAGCATTTT. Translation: CASSISGPGQPQHF.

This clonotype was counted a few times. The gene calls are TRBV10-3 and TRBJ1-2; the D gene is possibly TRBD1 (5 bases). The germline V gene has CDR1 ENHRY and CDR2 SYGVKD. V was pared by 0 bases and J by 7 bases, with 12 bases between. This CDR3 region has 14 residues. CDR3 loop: CAISESAVGGGYTF. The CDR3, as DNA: TGTGCCATCAGTGAGTCGGCTGTCGGGGGTGGCTACACCTTC.

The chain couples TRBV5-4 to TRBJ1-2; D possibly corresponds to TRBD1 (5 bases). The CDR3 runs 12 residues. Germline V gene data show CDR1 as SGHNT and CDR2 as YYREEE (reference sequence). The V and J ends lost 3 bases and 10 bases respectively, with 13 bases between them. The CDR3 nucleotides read TGTGCCAGCAGCTCGCCTCTGGGGGTCTACACCTTC. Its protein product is CASSSPLGVYTF.

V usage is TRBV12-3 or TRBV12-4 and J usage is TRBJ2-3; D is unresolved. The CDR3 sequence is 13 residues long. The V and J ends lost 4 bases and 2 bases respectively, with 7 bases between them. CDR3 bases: TGTGCCAGCAGTTGGGCGAACACAGATACGCAGTATTTT. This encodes CASSWANTDTQYF.

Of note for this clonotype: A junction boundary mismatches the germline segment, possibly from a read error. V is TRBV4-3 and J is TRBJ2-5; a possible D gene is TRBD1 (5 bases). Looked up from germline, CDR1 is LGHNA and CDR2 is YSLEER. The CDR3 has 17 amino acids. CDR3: CASSQDGVRAYQETQYF. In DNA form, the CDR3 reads TGCGCCAGCAGCCAAGATGGCGTCAGGGCTTACCAGGAGACCCAGTACTTC.

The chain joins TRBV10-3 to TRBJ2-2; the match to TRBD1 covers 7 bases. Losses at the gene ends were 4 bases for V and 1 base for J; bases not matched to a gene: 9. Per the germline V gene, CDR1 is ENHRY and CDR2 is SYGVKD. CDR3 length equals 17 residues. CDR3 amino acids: CAISGNVGTENTGELFF. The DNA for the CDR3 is TGTGCCATCAGTGGCAACGTCGGGACAGAGAACACCGGGGAGCTGTTTTTT.

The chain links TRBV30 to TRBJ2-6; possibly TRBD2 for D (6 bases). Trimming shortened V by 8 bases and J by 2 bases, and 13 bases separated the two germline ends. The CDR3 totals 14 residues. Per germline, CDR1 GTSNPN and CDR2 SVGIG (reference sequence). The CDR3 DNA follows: TGTGCCATGGGAGGAGGGGCTGGGGCCAACGTCCTGACTTTC. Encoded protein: CAMGGGAGANVLTF.

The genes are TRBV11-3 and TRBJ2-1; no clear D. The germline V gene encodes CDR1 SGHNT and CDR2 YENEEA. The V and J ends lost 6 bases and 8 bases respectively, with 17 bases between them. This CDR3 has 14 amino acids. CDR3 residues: CASSHGPGRHEQFF. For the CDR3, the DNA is TGTGCCAGCAGTCACGGTCCGGGTCGGCATGAGCAGTTCTTC.

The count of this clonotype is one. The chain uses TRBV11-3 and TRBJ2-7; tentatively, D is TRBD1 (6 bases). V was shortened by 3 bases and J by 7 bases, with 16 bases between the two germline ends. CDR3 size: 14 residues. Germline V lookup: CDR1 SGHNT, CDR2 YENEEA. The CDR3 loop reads CASSFSTGPYEQYF. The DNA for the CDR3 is TGTGCCAGCAGCTTTTCCACAGGGCCTTATGAGCAGTACTTC.

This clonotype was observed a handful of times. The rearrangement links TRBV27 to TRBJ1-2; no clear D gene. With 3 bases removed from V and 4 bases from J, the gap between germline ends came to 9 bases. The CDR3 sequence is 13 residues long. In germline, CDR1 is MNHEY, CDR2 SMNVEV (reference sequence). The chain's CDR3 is CASSFFGGYGYTF. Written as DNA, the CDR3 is TGTGCCAGCAGTTTTTTCGGTGGCTATGGCTACACCTTC.